This T cell receptor beta chain was observed in a study of blood T cells in healthy people across ages. The donors, healthy Caucasians from Russia, were aged about 6 to 95. Total RNA was isolated from each sample in quantities of at least 6 micrograms. For the second PCR, which ran for roughly 7 to 11 cycles, a sample-barcoded 5' primer and a J-beta primer mix were used. Sequencing recovered at least 2.5 million CDR3-containing paired-end reads from each sample. One entry per CDR3 protein results from TCRdb running MiXCR on the 5' RACE reads. The table shows a few hundred thousand distinct CDR3 sequences, with about 49% occurring only once. Per the germline V gene, CDR1 is SEHNR and CDR2 is FQNEAQ (reference sequence). The V segment lost 3 bases and the J segment 2 bases; nucleotides outside the gene matches: 9. This CDR3 contains 18 residues.

The specimen sequenced was blood. The V gene is TRBV7-9, the J gene TRBJ2-3; 12 nucleotides match TRBD2. The TCR was taken from a man in his 60s in good health. The DNA for the CDR3 is TGTGCCAGCAGCTTGGGTTCAGGACTAGCGGGACTCACAGATACGCAGTATTTT. Translation: CASSLGSGLAGLTDTQYF.